This passage covers 12 T cell receptor beta chains from one sample sequenced in a study of read filtering for tumor transcriptome and immune sequencing. Molecular barcoded adaptors covering alpha/delta and beta/gamma chains were used on approximately 400 ng RNA. TCRdb reanalysed the reads using MiXCR and keeps one entry per CDR3 protein. The sample has tens of thousands of distinct CDR3 sequences; approximately 18% are singletons. The sequenced sample consisted of a population of CD138-negative cells sorted from bone marrow. These TCRs come from a donor over 35 with multiple myeloma.

This clonotype was picked up one time. A much larger clone differs by one base, so this may be a read error. The CDR3 does not end in the conserved phenylalanine or tryptophan, so this is likely a read error. This chain joins TRBV29-1 and TRBJ1-2; maybe TRBD1 (5 bases). V was shortened by 4 bases and J by 4 bases, with 7 bases between the two germline ends. There are 11 residues in the CDR3. CDR1 and CDR2 from the germline V gene are SQVTM and ANQGSEA. The DNA of the CDR3 is TGCAGCGTTGGACAGTCCTATGGCTACACCCTC. Translation: CSVGQSYGYTL.

For this clonotype: A read error may produce the germline difference seen at one junction end. The chain recombines TRBV29-1 with TRBJ2-7; 12 nucleotides agree with TRBD1. The CDR3 is 14 amino acids. Germline values: CDR1 SQVTM, CDR2 ANQGSEA. CDR3 in amino acids: CSVDGTGGLYEQHF. In DNA, the CDR3 is TGCAGCGTTGATGGGACAGGGGGCCTCTACGAGCAGCACTTC.

Many counts were recorded for this clonotype. The chain is built from TRBV6-2 or TRBV6-3 and TRBJ1-2; D not resolved. The length of the CDR3 is 16 residues. Germline V gives CDR1 MNHEY, CDR2 SVGEGT. Trimming left V 0 bases short and J 6 bases short, with 17 bases between. This CDR3 reads CASSYSIPRDSDGYTF. The CDR3 DNA reads as TGTGCCAGCAGTTACTCCATCCCCCGGGATTCTGATGGCTACACCTTC.

In this sample, this clonotype turned up many times. The CDR3 here is CASSASTGYTDTQYF. The CDR3 DNA reads TGTGCCAGCAGCGCCAGCACGGGCTACACAGATACGCAGTATTTT. V and J are TRBV3-1 and TRBJ2-3; D not certain. CDR1 is LGHDT and CDR2 is YNNKEL in the germline V gene (reference sequence). Between the trimmed V and J ends, which lost 5 bases and 2 bases, there was a span of 14 bases. The CDR3 covers 15 residues.

This clonotype was recorded many times. This rearrangement joins TRBV18 to TRBJ2-4; D is unresolved. CDR3 length: 15 amino acids. CDR1 is KGHSH, CDR2 LQKENI, per germline. V was cut by 3 bases and J by 3 bases, with 12 bases left in between. The CDR3 sequence: CASSPLGFLKNIQYF. The CDR3 region has the DNA TGTGCCAGCTCACCTTTGGGGTTCCTCAAAAACATTCAGTACTTC.

In its sample, this clonotype was seen many times. The V gene is TRBV6-5, the J gene TRBJ2-7; 11 bases match TRBD2. V was pared by 6 bases and J by 0 bases, with 4 bases of the junction left unmatched. The CDR3 is made up of 15 amino acids. CDR1 and CDR2 (germline): MNHEY, SVGAGI. CDR3 residues: CASSPTSGSSYEQYF. The CDR3, as DNA: TGTGCCAGCAGCCCCACTAGCGGGAGCTCCTACGAGCAGTACTTC.

This clonotype was found many times. The chain employs TRBV30 and TRBJ2-1; no reliable D call. The CDR3 has 12 residues. V was shortened by 4 bases and J by 4 bases, with 8 bases between the two germline ends. CDR1 is GTSNPN and CDR2 is SVGIG in the germline V gene (reference sequence). In DNA form, the CDR3 reads TGTGCCTGGACGGCCGCATACAATGAGCAGTTCTTC. Its translation is CAWTAAYNEQFF.

This clonotype has only a few counts. The chain recombines TRBV20-1 with TRBJ2-1; 14 nucleotides agree with TRBD2. Germline V gene lookup returns CDR1 DFQATT and CDR2 SNEGSKA (reference sequence). There are 15 residues in the CDR3. Trimming took 5 bases from V and 9 from J; bases not matched to a gene: 9. CDR3 amino acids: CSASGGLAGVGEQFF. The CDR3 nucleotides read TGCAGTGCTTCCGGGGGACTAGCGGGGGTAGGTGAGCAGTTCTTC.

This clonotype was picked up many times. J is TRBJ2-3 and V is TRBV7-2; 12 nucleotides line up with TRBD1. CDR3 length equals 15 residues. The V segment lost 4 bases and the J segment 5 bases; nucleotides outside the gene matches: 4. Looked up from germline, CDR1 is SGHTA and CDR2 is FQGNSA. CDR3 region: CASSSGQGAEDTQYF. Here the CDR3 DNA reads TGTGCCAGCAGCTCGGGACAGGGGGCTGAAGATACGCAGTATTTT.

Remarks on this clonotype: This may arise from a read error, as a much more abundant clone is one base away. This CDR3 is missing its conserved last phenylalanine or tryptophan, likely due to a read error. CDR3 in DNA: TGTGCCAGCAGCTTAGGATGGGCGGTGGAGCGGGGGAAAGAGACCCAGTACCTC. The encoded protein is CASSLGWAVERGKETQYL. The chain has TRBV7-8 and TRBJ2-5, with 8 bases fitting TRBD2. Germline V gene data show CDR1 as SGHVS and CDR2 as FQNEAQ. V lost 1 base and J lost 3; bases outside the gene matches: 13. The CDR3 has 18 residues.

This clonotype has a count of ten or more. The V and J genes are TRBV20-1 and TRBJ2-7; 8 bases align to TRBD2. Per germline, CDR1 DFQATT and CDR2 SNEGSKA (reference sequence). V gave up 1 base and J gave up 3 bases; unmatched junction bases: 11. The CDR3 covers 16 residues. CDR3 region: CSARGTGRGVGYEQYF. CDR3 sequence (DNA): TGCAGTGCTAGAGGGACGGGGCGGGGGGTAGGCTACGAGCAGTACTTC.

The V gene is TRBV15, the J gene TRBJ2-7, with 9 positions matching TRBD1. Germline values: CDR1 LNHNV, CDR2 YYDKDF (reference sequence). The CDR3 has 19 residues. V lost 0 bases and J lost 8; bases outside the gene matches: 20. DNA of the CDR3: TGTGCCACCAGCAGAGATCTCCCACAGGGGGCAAAAAGGAGGGACAAGCAGTACTTC. Encoded protein: CATSRDLPQGAKRRDKQYF. The complete variable domain, with remaining parts taken from reference TRBV15 and TRBJ2-7, reads DAMVIQNPRYQVTQFGKPVTLSCSQTLNHNVMYWYQQKSSQAPKLLFHYYDKDFNNEADTPDNFQSRRPNTSFCFLDIRSPGLGDTAMYLCATSRDLPQGAKRRDKQYFGPGTRLTVT.